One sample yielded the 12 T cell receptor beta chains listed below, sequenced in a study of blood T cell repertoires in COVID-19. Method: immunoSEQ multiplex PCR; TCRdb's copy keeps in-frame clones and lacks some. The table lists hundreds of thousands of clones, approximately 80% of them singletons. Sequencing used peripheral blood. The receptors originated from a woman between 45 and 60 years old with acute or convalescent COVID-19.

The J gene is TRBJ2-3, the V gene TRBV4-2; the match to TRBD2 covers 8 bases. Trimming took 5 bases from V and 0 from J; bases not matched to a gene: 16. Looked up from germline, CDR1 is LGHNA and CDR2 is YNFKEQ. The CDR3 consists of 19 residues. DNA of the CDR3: TGTGCCAGCAGCTTTGGAGTAGCGGGACACATGGCTAGCACAGATACGCAGTATTTT. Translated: CASSFGVAGHMASTDTQYF.

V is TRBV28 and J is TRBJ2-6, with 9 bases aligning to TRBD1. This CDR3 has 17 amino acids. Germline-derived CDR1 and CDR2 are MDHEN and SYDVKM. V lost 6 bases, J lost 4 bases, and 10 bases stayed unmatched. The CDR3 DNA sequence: TGTGCCAGCAGCATACCGGGACAGGGTGCAGGGGCCAACGTCCTGACTTTC. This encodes CASSIPGQGAGANVLTF.

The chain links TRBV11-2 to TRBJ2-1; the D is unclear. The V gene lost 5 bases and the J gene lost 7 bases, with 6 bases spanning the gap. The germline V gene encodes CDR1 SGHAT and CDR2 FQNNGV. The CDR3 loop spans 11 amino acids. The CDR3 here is CASSPRNEQFF. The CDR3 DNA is TGTGCCAGCAGCCCCCGGAATGAGCAGTTCTTC.

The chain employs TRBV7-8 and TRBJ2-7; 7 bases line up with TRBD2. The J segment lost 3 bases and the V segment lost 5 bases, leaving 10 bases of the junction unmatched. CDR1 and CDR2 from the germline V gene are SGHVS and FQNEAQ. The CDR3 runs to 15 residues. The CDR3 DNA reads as TGTGCCAGCAGCCGCAGGGAGGGTAAAGTCTACGAGCAGTACTTC. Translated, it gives CASSRREGKVYEQYF.

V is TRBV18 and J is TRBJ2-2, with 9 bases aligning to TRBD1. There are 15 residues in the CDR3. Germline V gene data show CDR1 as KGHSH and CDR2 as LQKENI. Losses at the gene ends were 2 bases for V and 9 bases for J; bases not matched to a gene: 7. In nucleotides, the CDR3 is TGTGCCAGCTCACCAACCGGGACAGGGTCCAGGGAGCTGTTTTTT. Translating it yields CASSPTGTGSRELFF. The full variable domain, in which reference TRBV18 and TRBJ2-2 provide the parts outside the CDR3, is NAGVMQNPRHLVRRRGQEARLRCSPMKGHSHVYWYRQLPEEGLKFMVYLQKENIIDESGMPKERFSAEFPKEGPSILRIQQVVRGDSAAYFCASSPTGTGSRELFFGEGSRLTVL.

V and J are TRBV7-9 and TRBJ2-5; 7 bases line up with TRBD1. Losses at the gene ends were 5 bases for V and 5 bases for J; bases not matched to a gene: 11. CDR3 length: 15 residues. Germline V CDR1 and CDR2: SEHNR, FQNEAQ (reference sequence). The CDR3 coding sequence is TGTGCCAGCAGCACCAGGTCAGGGGGTTCGGAGACCCAGTACTTC. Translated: CASSTRSGGSETQYF. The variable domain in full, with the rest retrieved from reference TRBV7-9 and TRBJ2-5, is DTGVSQNPRHKITKRGQNVTFRCDPISEHNRLYWYRQTLGQGPEFLTYFQNEAQLEKSRLLSDRFSAERPKGSFSTLEIQRTEQGDSAMYLCASSTRSGGSETQYFGPGTRLLVL.

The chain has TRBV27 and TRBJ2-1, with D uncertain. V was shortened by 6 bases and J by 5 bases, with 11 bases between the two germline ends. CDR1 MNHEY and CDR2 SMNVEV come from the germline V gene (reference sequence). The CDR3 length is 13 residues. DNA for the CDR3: TGTGCCAGCAGGTACATACCAGACAATGAGCAGTTCTTC. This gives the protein CASRYIPDNEQFF.

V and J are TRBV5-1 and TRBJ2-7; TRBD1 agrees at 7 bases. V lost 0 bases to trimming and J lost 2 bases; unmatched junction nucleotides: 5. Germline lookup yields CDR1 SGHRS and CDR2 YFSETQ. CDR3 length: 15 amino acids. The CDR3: CASSLARTGTYEQYF. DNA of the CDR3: TGCGCCAGCAGCTTGGCCCGGACAGGAACCTACGAGCAGTACTTC.

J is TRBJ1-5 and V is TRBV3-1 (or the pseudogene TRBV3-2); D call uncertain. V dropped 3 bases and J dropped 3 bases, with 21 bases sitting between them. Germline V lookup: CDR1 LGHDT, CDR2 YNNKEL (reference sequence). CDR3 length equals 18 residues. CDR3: CASSQSQKREGINQPQHF. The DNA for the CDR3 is TGTGCCAGCAGCCAGAGCCAGAAAAGGGAGGGTATCAATCAGCCCCAGCATTTT.

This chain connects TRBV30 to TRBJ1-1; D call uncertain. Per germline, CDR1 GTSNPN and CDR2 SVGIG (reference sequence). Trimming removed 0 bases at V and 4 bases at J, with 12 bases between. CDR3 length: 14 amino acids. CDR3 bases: TGTGCCTGGAGTGTGGAGGGAGGGCCCACTGAAGCTTTCTTT. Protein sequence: CAWSVEGGPTEAFF.

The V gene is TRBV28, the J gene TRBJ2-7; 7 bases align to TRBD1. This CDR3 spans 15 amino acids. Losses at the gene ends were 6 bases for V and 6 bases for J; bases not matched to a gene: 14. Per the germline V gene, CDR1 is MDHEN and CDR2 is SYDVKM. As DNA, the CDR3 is TGTGCCAGCAGCACCGACAGGGCAATTGATCGCGAGCAGTACTTC. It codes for CASSTDRAIDREQYF.

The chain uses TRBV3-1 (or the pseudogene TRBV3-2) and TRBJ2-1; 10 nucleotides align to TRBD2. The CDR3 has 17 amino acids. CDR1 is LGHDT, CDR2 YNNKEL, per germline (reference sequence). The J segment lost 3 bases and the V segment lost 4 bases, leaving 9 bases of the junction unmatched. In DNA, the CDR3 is TGTGCCAGCAGCCCACCCATAGCGGGGGGAAACTACAATGAGCAGTTCTTC. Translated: CASSPPIAGGNYNEQFF.